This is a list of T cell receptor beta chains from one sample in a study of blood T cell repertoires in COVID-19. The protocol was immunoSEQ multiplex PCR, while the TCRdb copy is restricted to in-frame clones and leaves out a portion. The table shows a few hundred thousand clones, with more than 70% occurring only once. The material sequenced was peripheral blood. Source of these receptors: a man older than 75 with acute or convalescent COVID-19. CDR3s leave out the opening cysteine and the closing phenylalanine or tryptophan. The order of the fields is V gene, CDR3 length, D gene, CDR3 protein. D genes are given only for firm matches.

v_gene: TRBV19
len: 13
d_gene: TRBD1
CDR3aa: ASSIRDRGFDEAF

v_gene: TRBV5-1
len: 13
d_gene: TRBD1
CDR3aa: ASSWGDRAYNEQF

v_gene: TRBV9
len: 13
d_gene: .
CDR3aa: ASSVATSNTGELF

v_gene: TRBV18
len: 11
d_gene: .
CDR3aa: ASSPQGRTEAF

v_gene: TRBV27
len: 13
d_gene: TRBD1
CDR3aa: ASRPAGQENYGYT

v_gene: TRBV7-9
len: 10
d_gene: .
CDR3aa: ATRGGANVLT

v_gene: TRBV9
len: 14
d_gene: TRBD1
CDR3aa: ASSVWDRVGTGELF

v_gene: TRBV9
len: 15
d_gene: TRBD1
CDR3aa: ASSVGTGLLLQETQY

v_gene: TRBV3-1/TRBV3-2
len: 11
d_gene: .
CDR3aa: ASSRGDTGELF

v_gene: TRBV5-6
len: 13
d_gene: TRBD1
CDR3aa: ASSQTGAPGQPQH

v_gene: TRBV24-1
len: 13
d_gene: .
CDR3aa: ATSGPGKTGNTIY

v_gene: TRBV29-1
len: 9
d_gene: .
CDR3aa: SVERNYGYT

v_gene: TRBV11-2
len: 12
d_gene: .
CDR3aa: ASSLPGVTGELF

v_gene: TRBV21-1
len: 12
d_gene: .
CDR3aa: ASSKGTSPTEQF

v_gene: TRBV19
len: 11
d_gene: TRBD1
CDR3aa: ASRGTGGTEAF

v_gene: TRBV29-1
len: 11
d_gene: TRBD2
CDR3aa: SGGAGGTDTQY

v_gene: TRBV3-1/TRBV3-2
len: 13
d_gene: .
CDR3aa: ASSPDYVGGTEAF

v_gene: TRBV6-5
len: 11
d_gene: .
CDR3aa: ASLTDSGNTIY

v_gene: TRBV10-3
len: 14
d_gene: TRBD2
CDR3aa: AISESRGGPSYEQY

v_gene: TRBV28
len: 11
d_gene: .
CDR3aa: ASSKTVTYEQY

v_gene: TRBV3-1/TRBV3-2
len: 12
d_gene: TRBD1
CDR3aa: ASSPRQGRDGYT

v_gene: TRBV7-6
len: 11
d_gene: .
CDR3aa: ASSSPSTDTQY

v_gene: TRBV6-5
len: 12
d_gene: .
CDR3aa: ASSTLGGGYEQY

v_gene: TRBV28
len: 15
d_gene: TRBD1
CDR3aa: ASSLCSRDRGRDEQY

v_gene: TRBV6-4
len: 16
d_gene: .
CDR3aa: ASGVPKPHTSGANVLT

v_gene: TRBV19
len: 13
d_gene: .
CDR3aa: ASTPGGSYNSPLH

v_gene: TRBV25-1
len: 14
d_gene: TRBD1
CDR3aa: ASSDPGTGGTGELF

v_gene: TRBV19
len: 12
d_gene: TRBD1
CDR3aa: ASIRDRTSEKLF

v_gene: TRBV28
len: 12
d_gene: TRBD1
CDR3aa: ASKSGQGVYEQY

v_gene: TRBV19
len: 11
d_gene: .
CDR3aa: ASSQTQGPEAF

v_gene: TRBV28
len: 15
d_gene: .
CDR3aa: ASSPSLRGNSLDTIY

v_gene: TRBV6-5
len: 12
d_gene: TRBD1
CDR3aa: ASSSTGGTYEQY

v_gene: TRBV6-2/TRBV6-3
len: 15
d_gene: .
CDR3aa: ASSYGRTTDSQETQY

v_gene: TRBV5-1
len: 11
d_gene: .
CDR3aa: ASSLTADQPQH

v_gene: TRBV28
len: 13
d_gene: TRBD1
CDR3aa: ASSGGQGTPYEQY

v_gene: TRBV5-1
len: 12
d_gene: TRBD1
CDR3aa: ASSLTGAVETQY

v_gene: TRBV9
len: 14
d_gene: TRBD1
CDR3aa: ASSVGGQAFTGELF

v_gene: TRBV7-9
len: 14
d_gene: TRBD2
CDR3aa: ASSPPGLATGNEQF

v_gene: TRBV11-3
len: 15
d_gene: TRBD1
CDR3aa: ASSLGGPGQGTGELF

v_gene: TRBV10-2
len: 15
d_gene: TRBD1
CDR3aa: ASSEGQGSSYNSPLH

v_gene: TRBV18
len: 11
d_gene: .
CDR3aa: ASSPYSGQQLF

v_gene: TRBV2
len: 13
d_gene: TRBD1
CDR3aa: ASSAGGLGTDTQY

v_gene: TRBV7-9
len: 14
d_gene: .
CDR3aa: ASSLGPAGLQETQY

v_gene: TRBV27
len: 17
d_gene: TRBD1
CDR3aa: ASSGPPGQGGSGANVLT

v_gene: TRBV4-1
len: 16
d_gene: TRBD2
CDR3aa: ASSQERGTSGSRETQY

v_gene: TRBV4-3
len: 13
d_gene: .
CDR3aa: ASSQDRGPNSPLH

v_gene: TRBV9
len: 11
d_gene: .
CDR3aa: ASSVALETEAF

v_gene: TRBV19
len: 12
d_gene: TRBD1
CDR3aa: ASRDRGWGNGYT

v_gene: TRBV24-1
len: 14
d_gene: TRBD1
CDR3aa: ATSDSPTGATDTQY

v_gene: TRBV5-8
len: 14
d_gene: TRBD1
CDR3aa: ASSLFRGTVNEKLF

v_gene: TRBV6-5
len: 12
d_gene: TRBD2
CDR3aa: ASSLRDYNNEQF

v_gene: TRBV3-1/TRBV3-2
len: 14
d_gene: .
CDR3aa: ASSQGVGHANSPLH

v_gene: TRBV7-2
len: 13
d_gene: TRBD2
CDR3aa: ASSLVGGAGNEQF

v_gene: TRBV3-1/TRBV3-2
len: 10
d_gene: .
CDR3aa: ASSQVNGGYT

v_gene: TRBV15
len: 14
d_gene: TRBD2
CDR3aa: ATSGTSGRVLYEQY

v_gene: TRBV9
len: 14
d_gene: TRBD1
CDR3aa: ASSVELRTGDTEAF

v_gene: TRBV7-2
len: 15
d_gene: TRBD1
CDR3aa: ASSLAWTGRSGNTIY

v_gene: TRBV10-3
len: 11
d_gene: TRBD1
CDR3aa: ASSGQGHEKLF

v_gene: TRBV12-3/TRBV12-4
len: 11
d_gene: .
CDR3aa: ASSPDMNTEAF

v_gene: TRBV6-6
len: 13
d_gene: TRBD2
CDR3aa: ASSDLAASYNEQF